This T cell receptor (beta chain) emerged from a study of CD8+ T cells in alopecia areata. About the research overall: In an open-label trial, patients got 5 to 10 mg tofacitinib twice daily.

Once RNA had been extracted, it was reverse transcribed into cDNA to act as the sequencing template. Using immunoSEQ multiplex PCR, the repertoire was profiled, and TCRdb retains in-frame clones only, with some absent. The top ten clones hold 1.5% to 2% of a sample with approximately 180,000 clones, around 63% of them seen once. Trimming removed 0 bases from V and 1 base from J, with 4 bases in between. The germline CDR1 and CDR2 sequences are SGHDT and YYEEEE. CDR3 length: 13 residues. The origin of this receptor is a human donor with alopecia areata. Sequencing used CD4+ T cells sorted from blood, obtained at week 0. This chain uses TRBV5-6 with TRBJ1-1; D uncertain. CDR3 sequence: CASSLERNTEAFF. In DNA form, the CDR3 reads TGTGCCAGCAGCTTGGAGAGGAACACTGAAGCTTTCTTT.